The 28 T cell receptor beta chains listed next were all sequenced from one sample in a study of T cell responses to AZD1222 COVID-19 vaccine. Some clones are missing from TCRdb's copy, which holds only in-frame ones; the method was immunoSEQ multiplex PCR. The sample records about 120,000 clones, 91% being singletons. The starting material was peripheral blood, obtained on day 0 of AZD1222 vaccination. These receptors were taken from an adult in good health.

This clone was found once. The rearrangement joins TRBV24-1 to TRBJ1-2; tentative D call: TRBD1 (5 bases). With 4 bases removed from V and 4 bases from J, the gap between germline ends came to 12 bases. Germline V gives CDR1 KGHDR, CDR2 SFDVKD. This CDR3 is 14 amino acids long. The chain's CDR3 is CATSERDGLYGYTF. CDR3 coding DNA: TGTGCCACCAGTGAACGGGACGGCCTCTATGGCTACACCTTC.

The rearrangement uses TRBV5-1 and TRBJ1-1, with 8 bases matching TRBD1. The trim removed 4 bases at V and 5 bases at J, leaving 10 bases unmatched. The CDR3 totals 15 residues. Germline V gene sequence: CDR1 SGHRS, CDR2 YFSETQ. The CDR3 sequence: CASSLRTGSGTEAFF. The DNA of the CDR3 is TGCGCCAGCAGCCTAAGGACAGGGTCGGGGACTGAAGCTTTCTTT.

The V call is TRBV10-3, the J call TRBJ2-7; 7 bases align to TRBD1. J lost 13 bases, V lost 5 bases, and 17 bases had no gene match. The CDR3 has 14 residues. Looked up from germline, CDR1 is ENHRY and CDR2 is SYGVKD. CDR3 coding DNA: TGTGCCATCAGTCTGGGGACAGCGATTAGACCCGCTTACTTC. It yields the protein CAISLGTAIRPAYF.

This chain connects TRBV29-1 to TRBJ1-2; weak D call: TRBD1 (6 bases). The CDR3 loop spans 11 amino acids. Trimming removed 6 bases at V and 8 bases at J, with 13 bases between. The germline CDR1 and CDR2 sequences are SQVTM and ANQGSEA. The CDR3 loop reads CSVATGLGYTF. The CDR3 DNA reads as TGCAGCGTCGCTACAGGGTTGGGCTACACCTTC.

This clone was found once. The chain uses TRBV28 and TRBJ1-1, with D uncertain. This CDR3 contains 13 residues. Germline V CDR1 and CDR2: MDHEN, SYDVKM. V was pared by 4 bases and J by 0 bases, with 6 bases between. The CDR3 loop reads CASSYVMNTEAFF. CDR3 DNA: TGTGCCAGCAGTTACGTTATGAACACTGAAGCTTTCTTT.

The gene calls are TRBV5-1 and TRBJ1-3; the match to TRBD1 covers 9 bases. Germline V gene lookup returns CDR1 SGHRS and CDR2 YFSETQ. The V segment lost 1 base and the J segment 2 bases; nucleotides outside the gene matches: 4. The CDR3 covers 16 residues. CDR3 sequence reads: CASSLRGQGAGNTIYF. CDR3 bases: TGCGCCAGCAGCTTGAGGGGACAGGGTGCTGGAAACACCATATATTTT.

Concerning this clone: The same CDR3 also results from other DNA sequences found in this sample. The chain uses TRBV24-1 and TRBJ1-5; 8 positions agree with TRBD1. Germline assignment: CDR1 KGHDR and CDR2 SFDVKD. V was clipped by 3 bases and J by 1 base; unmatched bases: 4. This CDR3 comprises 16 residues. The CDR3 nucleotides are TGTGCCACCAGTGATCGTGACAGGGGAAGCAATCAGCCCCAGCATTTT. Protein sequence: CATSDRDRGSNQPQHF.

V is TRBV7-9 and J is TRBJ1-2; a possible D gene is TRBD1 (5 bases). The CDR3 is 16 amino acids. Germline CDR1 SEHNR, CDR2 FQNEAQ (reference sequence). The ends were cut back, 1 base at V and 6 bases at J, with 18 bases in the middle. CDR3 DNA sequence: TGTGCCAGCAGCTTAGAGTGGGACCAGGGATTGCATGGCTACACCTTC. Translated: CASSLEWDQGLHGYTF.

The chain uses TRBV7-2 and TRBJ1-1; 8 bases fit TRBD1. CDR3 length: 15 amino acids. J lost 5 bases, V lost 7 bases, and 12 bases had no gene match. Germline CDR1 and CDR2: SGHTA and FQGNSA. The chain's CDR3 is CASKPGQGRRTEAFF. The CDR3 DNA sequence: TGTGCCAGCAAACCAGGACAGGGCCGTAGGACTGAAGCTTTCTTT.

CDR3 loop: CASSVGVPPTEAFF. The CDR3 bases are TGTGCCAGCAGCGTAGGGGTTCCACCAACTGAAGCTTTCTTT. The chain is built from TRBV9 and TRBJ1-1, with unresolved D. Germline assignment: CDR1 SGDLS and CDR2 YYNGEE. The CDR3 is 14 residues long. V lost 0 bases and J lost 5, with 11 bases in between.

The CDR3 protein is CASPWEVHEQYF. The CDR3 DNA reads TGTGCCAGCCCCTGGGAAGTCCACGAGCAGTACTTC. This sequence joins TRBV5-4 and TRBJ2-7; D is ambiguous. The CDR3 runs 12 residues. Germline V gene sequence: CDR1 SGHNT, CDR2 YYREEE (reference sequence). V shed 7 bases and J shed 5 bases, with 13 bases lying between them.

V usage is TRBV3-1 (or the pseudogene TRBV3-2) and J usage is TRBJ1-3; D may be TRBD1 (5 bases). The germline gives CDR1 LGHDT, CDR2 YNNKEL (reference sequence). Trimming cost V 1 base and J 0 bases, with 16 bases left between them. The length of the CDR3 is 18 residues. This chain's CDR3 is CASSQVGTFSLSGNTIYF. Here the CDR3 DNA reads TGTGCCAGCAGCCAAGTCGGGACCTTCTCTCTCTCTGGAAACACCATATATTTT.

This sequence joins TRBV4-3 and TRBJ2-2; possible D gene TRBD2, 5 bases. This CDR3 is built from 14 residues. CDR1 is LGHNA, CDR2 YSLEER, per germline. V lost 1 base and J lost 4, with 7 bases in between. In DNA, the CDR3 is TGCGCCAGCAGCCAAGGTCGGGGCACCGGGGAGCTGTTTTTT. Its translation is CASSQGRGTGELFF.

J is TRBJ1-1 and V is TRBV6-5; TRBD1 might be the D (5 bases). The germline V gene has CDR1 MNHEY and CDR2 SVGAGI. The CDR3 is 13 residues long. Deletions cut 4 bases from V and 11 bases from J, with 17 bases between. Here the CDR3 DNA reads TGTGCCAGCAGTTCCGTATGGGCGGGGGAGGCTTTCTTT. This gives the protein CASSSVWAGEAFF.

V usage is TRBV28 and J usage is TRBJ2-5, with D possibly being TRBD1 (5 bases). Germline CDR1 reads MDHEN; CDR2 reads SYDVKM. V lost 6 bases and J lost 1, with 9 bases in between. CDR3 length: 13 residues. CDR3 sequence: CASRRQLQETQYF. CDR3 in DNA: TGTGCCAGCAGACGACAGCTCCAAGAGACCCAGTACTTC.

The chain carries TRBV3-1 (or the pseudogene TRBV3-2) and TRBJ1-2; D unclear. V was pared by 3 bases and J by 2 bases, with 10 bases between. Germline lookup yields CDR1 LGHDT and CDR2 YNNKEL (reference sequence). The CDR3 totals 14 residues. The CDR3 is CASSQSGLNYGYTF. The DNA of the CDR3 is TGTGCCAGCAGCCAGTCGGGGTTGAACTATGGCTACACCTTC.

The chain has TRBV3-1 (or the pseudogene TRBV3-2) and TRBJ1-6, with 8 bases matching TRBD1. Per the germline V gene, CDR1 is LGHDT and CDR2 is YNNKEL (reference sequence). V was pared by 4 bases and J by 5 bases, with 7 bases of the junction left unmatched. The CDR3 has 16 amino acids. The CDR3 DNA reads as TGTGCCAGCAGCCCATACCGACAGGGGAATAATTCACCCCTCCACTTT. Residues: CASSPYRQGNNSPLHF.

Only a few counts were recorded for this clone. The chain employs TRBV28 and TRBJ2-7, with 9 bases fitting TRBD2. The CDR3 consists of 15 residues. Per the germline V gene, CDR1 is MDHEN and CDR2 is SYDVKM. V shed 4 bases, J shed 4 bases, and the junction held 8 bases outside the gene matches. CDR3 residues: CASSSPAGGTYEQYF. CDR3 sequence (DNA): TGTGCCAGCAGTTCCCCAGCGGGGGGTACTTACGAGCAGTACTTC. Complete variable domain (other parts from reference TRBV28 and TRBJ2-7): DVKVTQSSRYLVKRTGEKVFLECVQDMDHENMFWYRQDPGLGLRLIYFSYDVKMKEKGDIPEGYSVSREKKERFSLILESASTNQTSMYLCASSSPAGGTYEQYFGPGTRLTVT.

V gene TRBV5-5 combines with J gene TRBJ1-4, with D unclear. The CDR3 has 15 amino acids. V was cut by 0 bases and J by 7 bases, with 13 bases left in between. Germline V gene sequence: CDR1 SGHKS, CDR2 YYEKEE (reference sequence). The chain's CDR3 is CASSLAGGFAEKLFF. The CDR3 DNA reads TGTGCCAGCAGCTTGGCCGGAGGTTTTGCTGAAAAACTGTTTTTT.

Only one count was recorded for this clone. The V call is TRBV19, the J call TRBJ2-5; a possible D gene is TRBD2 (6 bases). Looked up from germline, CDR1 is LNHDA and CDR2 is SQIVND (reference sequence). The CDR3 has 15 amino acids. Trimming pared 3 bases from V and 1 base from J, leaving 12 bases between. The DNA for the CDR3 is TGTGCCAGTAGTATTAATGCGGGGCGCCAAGAGACCCAGTACTTC. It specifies CASSINAGRQETQYF. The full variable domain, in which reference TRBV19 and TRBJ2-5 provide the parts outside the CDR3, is DGGITQSPKYLFRKEGQNVTLSCEQNLNHDAMYWYRQDPGQGLRLIYYSQIVNDFQKGDIAEGYSVSREKKESFPLTVTSAQKNPTAFYLCASSINAGRQETQYFGPGTRLLVL.

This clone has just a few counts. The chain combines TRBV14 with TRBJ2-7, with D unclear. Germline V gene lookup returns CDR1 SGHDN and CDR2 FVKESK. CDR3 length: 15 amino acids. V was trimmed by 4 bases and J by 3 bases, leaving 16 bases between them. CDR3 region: CASSRTLGSHYEQYF. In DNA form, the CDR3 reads TGTGCCAGCAGCCGGACCCTGGGCAGCCACTACGAGCAGTACTTC.

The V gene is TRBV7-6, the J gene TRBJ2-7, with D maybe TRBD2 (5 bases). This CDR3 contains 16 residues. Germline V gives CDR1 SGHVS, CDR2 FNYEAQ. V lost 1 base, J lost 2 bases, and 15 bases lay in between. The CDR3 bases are TGTGCCAGCAGCTTAGTCGCGGACTTCCCACCCTACGAGCAGTACTTC. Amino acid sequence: CASSLVADFPPYEQYF.

The CDR3 loop is CASSFLRTGALGTEAFF. CDR3 DNA sequence: TGTGCCAGCAGTTTTCTCAGAACAGGTGCCCTAGGGACTGAAGCTTTCTTT. The chain recombines TRBV27 with TRBJ1-1; weak D call: TRBD1 (5 bases). V shed 3 bases and J shed 5 bases, with 22 bases lying between them. Germline V gene data show CDR1 as MNHEY and CDR2 as SMNVEV (reference sequence). The CDR3 loop spans 17 amino acids.

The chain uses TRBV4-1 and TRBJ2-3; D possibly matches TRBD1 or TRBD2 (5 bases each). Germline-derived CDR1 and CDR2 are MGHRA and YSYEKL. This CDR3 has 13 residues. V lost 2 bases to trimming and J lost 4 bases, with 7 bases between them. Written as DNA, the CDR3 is TGCGCCAGCAGCCAACGGGGCGCAGATACGCAGTATTTT. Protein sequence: CASSQRGADTQYF.

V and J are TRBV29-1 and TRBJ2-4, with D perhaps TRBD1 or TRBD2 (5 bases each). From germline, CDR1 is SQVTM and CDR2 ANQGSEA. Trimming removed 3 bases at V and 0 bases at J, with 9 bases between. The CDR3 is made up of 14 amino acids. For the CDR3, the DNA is TGCAGCGTTGAGGGGGTTCTAGCCAAAAACATTCAGTACTTC. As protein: CSVEGVLAKNIQYF.

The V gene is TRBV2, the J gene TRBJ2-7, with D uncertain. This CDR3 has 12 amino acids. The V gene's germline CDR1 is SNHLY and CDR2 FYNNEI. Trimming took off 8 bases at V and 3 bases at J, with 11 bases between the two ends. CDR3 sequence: CASGVQYYEQYF. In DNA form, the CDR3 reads TGTGCCAGCGGTGTACAGTACTACGAGCAGTACTTC.

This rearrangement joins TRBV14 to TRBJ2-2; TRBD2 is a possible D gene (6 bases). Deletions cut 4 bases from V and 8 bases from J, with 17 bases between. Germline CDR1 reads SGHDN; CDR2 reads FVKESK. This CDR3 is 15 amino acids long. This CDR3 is CASSPTRTEGGELFF. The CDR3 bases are TGTGCCAGCAGCCCGACTAGGACTGAAGGAGGGGAGCTGTTTTTT. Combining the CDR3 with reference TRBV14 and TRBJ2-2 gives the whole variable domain EAGVTQFPSHSVIEKGQTVTLRCDPISGHDNLYWYRRVMGKEIKFLLHFVKESKQDESGMPNNRFLAERTGGTYSTLKVQPAELEDSGVYFCASSPTRTEGGELFFGEGSRLTVL.

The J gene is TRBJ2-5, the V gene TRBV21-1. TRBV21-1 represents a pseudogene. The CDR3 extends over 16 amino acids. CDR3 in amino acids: CASSKVVEGNIETQYF. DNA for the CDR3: TGTGCCAGCAGCAAAGTGGTTGAAGGGAACATAGAGACCCAGTACTTC.